This T cell receptor beta chain was recorded in a study of T cell changes during pregnancy in multiple sclerosis (dated by TCRdb to about 2019). For the wider study: The study examined how the T cell repertoire changed over the course of pregnancy in women with multiple sclerosis.

Library prep was done by the immunoSEQ multiplex PCR assay. TCRdb's version of the immuneACCESS table is confined to in-frame rearrangements and falls short of the full clone set. An unresolved V gene accounts for under half of the shortfall where checked; the remainder is of unknown origin. This sample lists under 75,000 clones; 91% were detected once. The ten largest clones capture about 2.3% of the sample. This clone was picked up one time. No antigen is known for it. It has no much larger one-base neighbor in the sample; base qualities were not kept. Measured from the cysteine to the phenylalanine, the CDR3 is 17 residues long. Only the CDR3 DNA is retained, 51 bases long and in frame from the first base. From V the trimming removes 0 bases and from J it removes 5 bases, while the gene matches leave 7 bases of the junction unaccounted for. The germline V gene (reference sequence) specifies SGHKS as CDR1 and YYEKEE as CDR2.

The receptor was isolated from a female donor with multiple sclerosis, enrolled in a pregnancy study. Specimen: peripheral blood, collected in the first trimester of pregnancy. Here the chain combines TRBV5-5 and TRBJ2-3, with TRBD2 identical over 12 junction bases. The DNA sequence follows: TGTGCCAGCAGCTTGGGTCTAGCGGGGGGGCATGGAGATACGCAGTATTTT. It translates as CASSLGLAGGHGDTQYF.